This T cell receptor beta chain was retrieved from a study of Graves' ophthalmopathy and Graves' hyperthyroidism. TCR beta CDR3 regions were amplified from RNA transcripts. RT-PCR was first run with HTBI primers, then multiplex PCR in a second round. TCRdb called the multiplex PCR reads again in MiXCR, with one record for every CDR3 protein. The data contain 500,000 to 700,000 distinct CDR3 sequences, around a fifth of them seen just once; the ten biggest clones take up roughly 7.4%. The ends lost 8 bases at V and 3 bases at J; junction bases unmatched: 6. The germline V gene has CDR1 ENHRY and CDR2 SYGVKD. This CDR3 is built from 13 residues.

Sequenced input: peripheral blood. The chain employs TRBV10-3 and TRBJ2-5, with 7 bases lining up with TRBD2. The source of this sequence is a woman under 30 with stable Graves' hyperthyroidism. Some clones in this sample may be carry-over from other donors' samples. This CDR3 reads CAIRQRGEETQYF. CDR3 sequence (DNA): TGTGCCATCCGTCAGCGGGGTGAAGAGACCCAGTACTTC.